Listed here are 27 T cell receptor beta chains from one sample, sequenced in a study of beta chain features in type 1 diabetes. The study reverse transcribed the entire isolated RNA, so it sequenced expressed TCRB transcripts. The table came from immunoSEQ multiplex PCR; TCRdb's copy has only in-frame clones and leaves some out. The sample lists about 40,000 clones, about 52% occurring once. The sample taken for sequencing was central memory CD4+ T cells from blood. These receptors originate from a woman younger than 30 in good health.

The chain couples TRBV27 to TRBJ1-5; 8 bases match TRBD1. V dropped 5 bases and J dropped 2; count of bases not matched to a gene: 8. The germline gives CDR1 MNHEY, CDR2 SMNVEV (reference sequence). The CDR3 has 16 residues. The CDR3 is CASSRRTGSGNQPQHF. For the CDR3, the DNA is TGTGCCAGCAGTCGCAGGACAGGGTCTGGCAATCAGCCCCAGCATTTT.

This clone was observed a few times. The CDR3 is CAWSAPRWKRSSYNEQFF. CDR3 bases: TGTGCCTGGAGTGCCCCTCGGTGGAAGCGGAGCTCCTACAATGAGCAGTTCTTC. The rearrangement links TRBV30 to TRBJ2-1; possible D gene TRBD2, 5 bases. The CDR3 spans 18 residues. Trimming stripped 1 base from V and 0 bases from J, with 19 bases between. Germline-derived CDR1 and CDR2 are GTSNPN and SVGIG (reference sequence).

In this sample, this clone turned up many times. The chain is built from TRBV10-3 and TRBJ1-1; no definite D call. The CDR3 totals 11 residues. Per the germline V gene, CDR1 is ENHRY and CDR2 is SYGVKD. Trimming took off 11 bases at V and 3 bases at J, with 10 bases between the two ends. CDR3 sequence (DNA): TGTGCCTCAGCGCGGGACACTGAAGCTTTCTTT. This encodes CASARDTEAFF.

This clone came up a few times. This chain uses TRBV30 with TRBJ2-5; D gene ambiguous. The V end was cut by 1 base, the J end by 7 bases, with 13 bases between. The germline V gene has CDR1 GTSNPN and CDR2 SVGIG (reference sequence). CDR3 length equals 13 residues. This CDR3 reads CAWSGFEAGTQYF. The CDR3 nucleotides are TGTGCCTGGAGTGGTTTTGAGGCTGGGACCCAGTACTTC.

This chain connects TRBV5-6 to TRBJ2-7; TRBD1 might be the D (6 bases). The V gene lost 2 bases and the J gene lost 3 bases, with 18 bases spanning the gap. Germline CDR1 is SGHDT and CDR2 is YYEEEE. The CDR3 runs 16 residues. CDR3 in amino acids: CASSLGLSGHYYEQYF. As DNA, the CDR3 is TGTGCCAGCAGCTTAGGATTGTCGGGACACTACTACGAGCAGTACTTC.

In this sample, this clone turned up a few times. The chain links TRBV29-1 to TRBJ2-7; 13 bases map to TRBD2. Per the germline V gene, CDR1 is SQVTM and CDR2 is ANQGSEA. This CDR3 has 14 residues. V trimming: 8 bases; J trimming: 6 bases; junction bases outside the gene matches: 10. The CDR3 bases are TGCAGCACGAGACTAGCGGGAGGTCGGGGCGAGCAGTACTTC. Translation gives CSTRLAGGRGEQYF.

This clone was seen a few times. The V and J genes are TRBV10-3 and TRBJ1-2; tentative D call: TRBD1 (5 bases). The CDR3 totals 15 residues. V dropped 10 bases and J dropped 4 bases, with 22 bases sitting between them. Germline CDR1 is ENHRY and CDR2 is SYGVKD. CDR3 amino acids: CASKQAPGGVYGYTF. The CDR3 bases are TGTGCCAGTAAGCAGGCCCCGGGGGGTGTCTATGGCTACACCTTC.

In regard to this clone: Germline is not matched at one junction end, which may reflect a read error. The chain's CDR3 is CASSLAGGPRSTDTQYF. In DNA form, the CDR3 reads TGTGCCAGCAGCCTAGCGGGAGGACCTCGAAGCACAGATACGCAGTATTTT. V and J are TRBV7-2 and TRBJ2-3; 11 bases map to TRBD2. The germline CDR1 and CDR2 sequences are SGHTA and FQGNSA. The CDR3 runs 17 residues.

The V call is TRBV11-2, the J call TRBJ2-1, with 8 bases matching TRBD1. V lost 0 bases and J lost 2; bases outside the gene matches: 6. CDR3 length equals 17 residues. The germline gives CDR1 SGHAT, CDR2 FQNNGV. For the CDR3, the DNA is TGTGCCAGCAGCTTAGACTCCAGACAGGGGACCTACAATGAGCAGTTCTTC. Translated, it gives CASSLDSRQGTYNEQFF.

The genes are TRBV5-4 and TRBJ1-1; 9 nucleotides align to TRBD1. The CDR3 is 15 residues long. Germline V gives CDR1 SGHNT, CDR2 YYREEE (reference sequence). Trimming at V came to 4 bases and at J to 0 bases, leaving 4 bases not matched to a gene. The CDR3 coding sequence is TGTGCCAGCAGCGCCGGGACAGGGCTGAACACTGAAGCTTTCTTT. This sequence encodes CASSAGTGLNTEAFF.

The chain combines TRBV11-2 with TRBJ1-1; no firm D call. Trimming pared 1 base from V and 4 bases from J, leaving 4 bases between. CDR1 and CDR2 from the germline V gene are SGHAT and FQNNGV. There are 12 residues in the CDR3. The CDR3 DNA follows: TGTGCCAGCAGCTTAGCTCTCACTGAAGCTTTCTTT. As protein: CASSLALTEAFF.

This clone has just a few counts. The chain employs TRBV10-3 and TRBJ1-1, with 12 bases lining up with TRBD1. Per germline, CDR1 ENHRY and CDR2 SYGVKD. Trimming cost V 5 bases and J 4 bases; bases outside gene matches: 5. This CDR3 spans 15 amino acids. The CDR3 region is CAISSGTGGSTEAFF. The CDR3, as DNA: TGTGCCATCAGTTCCGGGACAGGGGGCAGCACTGAAGCTTTCTTT.

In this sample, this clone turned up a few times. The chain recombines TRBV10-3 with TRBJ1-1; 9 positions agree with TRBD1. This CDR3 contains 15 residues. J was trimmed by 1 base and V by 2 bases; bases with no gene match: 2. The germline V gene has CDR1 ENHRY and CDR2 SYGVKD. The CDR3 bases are TGTGCCATCAGTGAGCTGGACAGGGGGAACACTGAAGCTTTCTTT. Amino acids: CAISELDRGNTEAFF.

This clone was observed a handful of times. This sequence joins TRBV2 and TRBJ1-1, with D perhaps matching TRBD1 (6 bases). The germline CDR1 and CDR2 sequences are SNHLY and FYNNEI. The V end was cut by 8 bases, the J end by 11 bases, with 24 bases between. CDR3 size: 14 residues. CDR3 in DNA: TGTGCCAGCGCCGACCAGACAGGCCCTCTGATGGCTTTCTTT. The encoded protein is CASADQTGPLMAFF.

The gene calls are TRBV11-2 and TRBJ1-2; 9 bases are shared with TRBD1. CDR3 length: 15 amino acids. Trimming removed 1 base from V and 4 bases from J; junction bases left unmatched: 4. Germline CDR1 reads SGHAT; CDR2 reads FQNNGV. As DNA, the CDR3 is TGTGCCAGCAGCTTAGGACAGGGGGTGTCCTATGGCTACACCTTC. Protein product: CASSLGQGVSYGYTF.

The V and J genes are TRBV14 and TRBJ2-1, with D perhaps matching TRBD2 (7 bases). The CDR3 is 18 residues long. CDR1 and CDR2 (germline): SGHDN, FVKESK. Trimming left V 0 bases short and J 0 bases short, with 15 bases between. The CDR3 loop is CASSQDLSRGPSYNEQFF. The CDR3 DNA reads TGTGCCAGCAGCCAAGATCTCTCGCGGGGGCCCTCCTACAATGAGCAGTTCTTC. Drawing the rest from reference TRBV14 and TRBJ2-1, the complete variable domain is EAGVTQFPSHSVIEKGQTVTLRCDPISGHDNLYWYRRVMGKEIKFLLHFVKESKQDESGMPNNRFLAERTGGTYSTLKVQPAELEDSGVYFCASSQDLSRGPSYNEQFFGPGTRLTVL.

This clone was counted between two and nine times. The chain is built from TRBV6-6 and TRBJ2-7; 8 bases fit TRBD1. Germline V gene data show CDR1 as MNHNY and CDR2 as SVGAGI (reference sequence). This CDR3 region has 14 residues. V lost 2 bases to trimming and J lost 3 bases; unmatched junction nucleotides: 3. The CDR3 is CASSYQGTGYEQYF. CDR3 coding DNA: TGTGCCAGCAGTTACCAGGGGACAGGCTACGAGCAGTACTTC.

DNA of the CDR3: TGTGCCAGTAAGAGGGAAATGAACACTGAAGCTTTCTTT. Translated, it gives CASKREMNTEAFF. This chain links TRBV19 with TRBJ1-1; no firm D call. Per germline, CDR1 LNHDA and CDR2 SQIVND (reference sequence). This CDR3 spans 13 amino acids. Between the trimmed V and J ends, which lost 7 bases and 0 bases, there was a span of 9 bases.

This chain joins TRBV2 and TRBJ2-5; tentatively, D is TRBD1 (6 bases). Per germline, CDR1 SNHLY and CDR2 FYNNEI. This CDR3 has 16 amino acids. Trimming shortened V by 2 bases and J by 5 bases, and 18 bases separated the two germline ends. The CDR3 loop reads CASSERSGAGVETQYF. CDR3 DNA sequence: TGTGCCAGCAGTGAAAGGAGTGGGGCAGGGGTGGAGACCCAGTACTTC.

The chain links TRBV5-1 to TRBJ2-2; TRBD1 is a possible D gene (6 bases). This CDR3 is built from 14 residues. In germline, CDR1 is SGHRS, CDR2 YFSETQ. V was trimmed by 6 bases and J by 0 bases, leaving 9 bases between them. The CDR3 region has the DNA TGCGCCAGCAAGGACAGATCGAACACCGGGGAGCTGTTTTTT. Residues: CASKDRSNTGELFF. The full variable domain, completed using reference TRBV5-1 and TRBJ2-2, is KAGVTQTPRYLIKTRGQQVTLSCSPISGHRSVSWYQQTPGQGLQFLFEYFSETQRNKGNFPGRFSGRQFSNSRSEMNVSTLELGDSALYLCASKDRSNTGELFFGEGSRLTVL.

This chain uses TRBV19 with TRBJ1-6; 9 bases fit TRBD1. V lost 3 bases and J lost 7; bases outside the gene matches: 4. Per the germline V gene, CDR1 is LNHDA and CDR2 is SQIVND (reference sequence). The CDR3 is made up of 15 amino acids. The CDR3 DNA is TGTGCCAGTAGTATCGAGGGACAGGGCAATTCACCCCTCCACTTT. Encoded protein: CASSIEGQGNSPLHF. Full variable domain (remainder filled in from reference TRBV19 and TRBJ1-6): DGGITQSPKYLFRKEGQNVTLSCEQNLNHDAMYWYRQDPGQGLRLIYYSQIVNDFQKGDIAEGYSVSREKKESFPLTVTSAQKNPTAFYLCASSIEGQGNSPLHFGNGTRLTVT.

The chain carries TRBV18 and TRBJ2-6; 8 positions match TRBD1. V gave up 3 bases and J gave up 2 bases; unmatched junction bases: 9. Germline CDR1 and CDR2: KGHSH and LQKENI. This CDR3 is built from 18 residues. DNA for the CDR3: TGTGCCAGCTCACCCGGACAGGGAGGAGGAACTGGGGCCAACGTCCTGACTTTC. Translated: CASSPGQGGGTGANVLTF.

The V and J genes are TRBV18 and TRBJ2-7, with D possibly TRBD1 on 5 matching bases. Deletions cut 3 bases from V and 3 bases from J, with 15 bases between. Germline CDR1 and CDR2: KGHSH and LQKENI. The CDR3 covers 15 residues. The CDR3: CASSPQSGSGYEQYF. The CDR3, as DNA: TGTGCCAGCTCACCCCAATCAGGGTCCGGCTACGAGCAGTACTTC.

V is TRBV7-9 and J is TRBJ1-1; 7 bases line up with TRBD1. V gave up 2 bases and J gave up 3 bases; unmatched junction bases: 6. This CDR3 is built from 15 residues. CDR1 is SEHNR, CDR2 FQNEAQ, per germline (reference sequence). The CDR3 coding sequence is TGTGCCAGCAGCTTAACAGGGGCCTTTGACACTGAAGCTTTCTTT. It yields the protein CASSLTGAFDTEAFF. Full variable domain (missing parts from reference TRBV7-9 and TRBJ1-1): DTGVSQNPRHKITKRGQNVTFRCDPISEHNRLYWYRQTLGQGPEFLTYFQNEAQLEKSRLLSDRFSAERPKGSFSTLEIQRTEQGDSAMYLCASSLTGAFDTEAFFGQGTRLTVV.

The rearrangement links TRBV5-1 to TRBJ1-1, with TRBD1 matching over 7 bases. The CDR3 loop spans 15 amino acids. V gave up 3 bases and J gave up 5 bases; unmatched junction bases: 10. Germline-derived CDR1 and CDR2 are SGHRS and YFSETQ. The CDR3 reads CASSSAAGGGTEAFF. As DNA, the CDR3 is TGCGCCAGCAGCTCCGCCGCAGGGGGTGGAACTGAAGCTTTCTTT.

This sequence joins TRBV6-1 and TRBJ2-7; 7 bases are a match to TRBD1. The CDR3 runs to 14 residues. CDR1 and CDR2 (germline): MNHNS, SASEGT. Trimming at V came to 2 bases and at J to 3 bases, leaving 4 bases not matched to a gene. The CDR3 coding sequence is TGTGCCAGCAGTGAATCAGGGGGACGCTACGAGCAGTACTTC. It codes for CASSESGGRYEQYF.

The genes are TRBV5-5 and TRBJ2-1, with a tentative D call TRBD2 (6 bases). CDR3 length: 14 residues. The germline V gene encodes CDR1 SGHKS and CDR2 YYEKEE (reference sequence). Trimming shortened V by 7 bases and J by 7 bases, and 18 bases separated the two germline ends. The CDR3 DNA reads TGTGCCAGCTTCAGGGTCGGGGGATCTAATGAGCAGTTCTTC. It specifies CASFRVGGSNEQFF.